Included here is one T cell receptor beta chain sequence, with context. This record comes from a study of Ad26.COV2.S vaccination and SARS-CoV-2 variants. The repertoire was sequenced with immunoSEQ multiplex PCR; TCRdb's copy has only in-frame clones and lacks some. The sample yields about 350,000 clones, approximately 86% seen once. CDR3 length equals 15 residues. The germline CDR1 and CDR2 sequences are LNHNV and YYDKDF (reference sequence). Trimming removed 0 bases from V and 7 bases from J; junction bases left unmatched: 7. This sample's treatment: 15 to 20 received Ad26.COV2.S at low or high dose, single or two shots; 5 received placebo; per-sample allocation not given. Samples analyzed were those drawn on day 63 after the first vaccine or placebo injection.

The clonotype originates from a person between 18 and 60 years old who received the Ad26.COV2.S COVID-19 vaccine or a placebo. Here the sequenced sample was peripheral blood, taken in a trial of Ad26.COV2.S vaccine versus placebo. The J gene is TRBJ1-2, the V gene TRBV15; 8 bases map to TRBD1. The CDR3 DNA sequence: TGTGCCACCAGCAGAGATCCGGCAGGGGGCAGTGGCTACACCTTC. Translation: CATSRDPAGGSGYTF.